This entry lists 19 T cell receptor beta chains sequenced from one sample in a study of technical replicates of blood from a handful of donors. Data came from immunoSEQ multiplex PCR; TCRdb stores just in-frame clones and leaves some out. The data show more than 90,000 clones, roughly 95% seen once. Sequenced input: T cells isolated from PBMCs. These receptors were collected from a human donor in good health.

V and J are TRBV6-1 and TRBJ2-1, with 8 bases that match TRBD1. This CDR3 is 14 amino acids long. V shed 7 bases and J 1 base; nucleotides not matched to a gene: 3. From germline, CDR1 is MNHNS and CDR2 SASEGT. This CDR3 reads CASNQGASYNEQFF. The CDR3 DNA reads TGTGCCAGCAATCAGGGGGCATCCTACAATGAGCAGTTCTTC.

The CDR3: CASSADGTGGYGELFF. In DNA, the CDR3 is TGTGCCAGCAGTGCGGACGGGACAGGGGGTTACGGGGAGCTGTTTTTT. The chain couples TRBV27 to TRBJ2-2; 11 bases agree with TRBD1. Germline V gene lookup returns CDR1 MNHEY and CDR2 SMNVEV (reference sequence). The V and J ends lost 5 bases and 7 bases, in that order; junction bases with no gene match: 9. The CDR3 spans 16 residues.

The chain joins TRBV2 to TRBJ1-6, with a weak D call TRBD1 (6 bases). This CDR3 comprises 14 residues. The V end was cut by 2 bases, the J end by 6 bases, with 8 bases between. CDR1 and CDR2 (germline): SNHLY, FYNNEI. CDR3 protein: CASSEQGTNSPLHF. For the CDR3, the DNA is TGTGCCAGCAGTGAACAGGGGACTAATTCACCCCTCCACTTT. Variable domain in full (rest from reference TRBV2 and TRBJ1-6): EPEVTQTPSHQVTQMGQEVILRCVPISNHLYFYWYRQILGQKVEFLVSFYNNEISEKSEIFDDQFSVERPDGSNFTLKIRSTKLEDSAMYFCASSEQGTNSPLHFGNGTRLTVT.

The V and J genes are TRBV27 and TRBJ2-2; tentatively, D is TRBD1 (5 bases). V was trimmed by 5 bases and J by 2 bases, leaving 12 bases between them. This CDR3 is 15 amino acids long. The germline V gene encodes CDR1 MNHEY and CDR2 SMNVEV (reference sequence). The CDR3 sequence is CASSPHDSNTGELFF. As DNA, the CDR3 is TGTGCCAGCAGTCCGCATGACAGCAACACCGGGGAGCTGTTTTTT.

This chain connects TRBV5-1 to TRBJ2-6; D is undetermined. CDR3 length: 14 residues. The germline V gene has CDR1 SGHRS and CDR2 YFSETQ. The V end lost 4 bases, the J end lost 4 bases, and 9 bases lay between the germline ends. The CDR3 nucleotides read TGCGCCAGCAGCGAAGAGGCAGGGGCCAACGTCCTGACTTTC. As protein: CASSEEAGANVLTF.

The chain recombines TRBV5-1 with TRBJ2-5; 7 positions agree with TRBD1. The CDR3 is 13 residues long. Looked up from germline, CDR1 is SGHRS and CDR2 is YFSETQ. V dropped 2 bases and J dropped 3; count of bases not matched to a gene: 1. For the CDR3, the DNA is TGCGCCAGCAGCTTTCAGGGGGAAGAGACCCAGTACTTC. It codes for CASSFQGEETQYF.

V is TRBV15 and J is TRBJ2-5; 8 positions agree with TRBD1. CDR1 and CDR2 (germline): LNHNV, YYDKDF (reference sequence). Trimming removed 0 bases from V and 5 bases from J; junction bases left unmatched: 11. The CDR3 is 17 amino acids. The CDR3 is CATSRDLPSTGVETQYF. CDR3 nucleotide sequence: TGTGCCACCAGCAGAGATTTGCCGTCGACAGGGGTTGAGACCCAGTACTTC.

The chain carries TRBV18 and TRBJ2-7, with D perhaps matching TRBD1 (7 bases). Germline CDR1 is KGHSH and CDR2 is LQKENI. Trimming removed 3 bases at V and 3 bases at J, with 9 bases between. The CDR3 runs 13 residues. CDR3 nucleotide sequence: TGTGCCAGCTCACCCCAGGGGGGCTACGAGCAGTACTTC. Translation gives CASSPQGGYEQYF.

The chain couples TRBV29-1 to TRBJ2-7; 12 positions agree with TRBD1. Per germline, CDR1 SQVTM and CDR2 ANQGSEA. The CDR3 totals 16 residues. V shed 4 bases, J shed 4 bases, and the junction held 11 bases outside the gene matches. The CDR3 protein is CSVVLPRGQGAYEQYF. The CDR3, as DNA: TGCAGCGTTGTACTGCCAAGGGGACAGGGGGCTTACGAGCAGTACTTC.

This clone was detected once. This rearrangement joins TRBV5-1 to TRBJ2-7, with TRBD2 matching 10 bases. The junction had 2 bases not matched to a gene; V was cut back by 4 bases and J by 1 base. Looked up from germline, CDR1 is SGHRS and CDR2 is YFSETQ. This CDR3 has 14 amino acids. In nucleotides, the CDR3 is TGCGCCAGCAGCCAGACTAGCGGGTCCTACGAGCAGTACTTC. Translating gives CASSQTSGSYEQYF.

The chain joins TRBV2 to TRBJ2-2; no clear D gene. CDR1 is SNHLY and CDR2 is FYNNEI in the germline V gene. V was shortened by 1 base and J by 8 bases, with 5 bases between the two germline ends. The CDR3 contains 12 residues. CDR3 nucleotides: TGTGCCAGCAGTGAAGTCGGTGGGGAGCTGTTTTTT. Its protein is CASSEVGGELFF.

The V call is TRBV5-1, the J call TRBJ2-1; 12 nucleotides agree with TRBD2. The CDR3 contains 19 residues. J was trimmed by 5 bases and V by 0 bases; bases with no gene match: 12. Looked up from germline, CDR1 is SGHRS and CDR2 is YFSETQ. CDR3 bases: TGCGCCAGCAGCTTGGTGGACACTAGCGGGAGGCAAATAAACAATGAGCAGTTCTTC. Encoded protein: CASSLVDTSGRQINNEQFF.

CDR3 sequence: CASSVQGPSEKLFF. The CDR3 bases are TGTGCCAGCAGCGTACAGGGGCCTTCCGAAAAACTGTTTTTT. V gene TRBV6-5 combines with J gene TRBJ1-4; 7 bases agree with TRBD1. CDR3 length: 14 residues. J gave up 8 bases and V 6 bases, and 9 bases lay outside the gene matches. The V gene's germline CDR1 is MNHEY and CDR2 SVGAGI.

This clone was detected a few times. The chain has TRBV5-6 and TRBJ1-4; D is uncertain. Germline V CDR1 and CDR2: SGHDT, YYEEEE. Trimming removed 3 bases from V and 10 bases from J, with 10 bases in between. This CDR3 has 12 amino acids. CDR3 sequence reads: CASSSLEGKLFF. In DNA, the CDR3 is TGTGCCAGCAGCTCCCTCGAGGGAAAACTGTTTTTT.

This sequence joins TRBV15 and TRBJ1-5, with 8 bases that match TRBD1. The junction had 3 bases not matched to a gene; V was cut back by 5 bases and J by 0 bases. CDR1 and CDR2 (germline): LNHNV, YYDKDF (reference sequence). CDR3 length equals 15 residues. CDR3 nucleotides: TGTGCCACCAGCGGCGACAGGGGTAGCAATCAGCCCCAGCATTTT. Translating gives CATSGDRGSNQPQHF.

CDR3 coding DNA: TGTGCCAGCAGCCCTTCGACAAGAGAGACCCAGTACTTC. Translated, it gives CASSPSTRETQYF. The rearrangement links TRBV13 to TRBJ2-5; D remains ambiguous. CDR3 size: 13 residues. Trimming shortened V by 5 bases and J by 4 bases, and 11 bases separated the two germline ends. Per the germline V gene, CDR1 is PRHDT and CDR2 is FYEKMQ (reference sequence). Full variable domain (rest looked up from reference TRBV13 and TRBJ2-5): AAGVIQSPRHLIKEKRETATLKCYPIPRHDTVYWYQQGPGQDPQFLISFYEKMQSDKGSIPDRFSAQQFSDYHSELNMSSLELGDSALYFCASSPSTRETQYFGPGTRLLVL.

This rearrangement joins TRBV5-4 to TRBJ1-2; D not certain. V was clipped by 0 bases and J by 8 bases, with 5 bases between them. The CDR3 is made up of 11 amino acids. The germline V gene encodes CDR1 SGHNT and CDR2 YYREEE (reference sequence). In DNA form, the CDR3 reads TGTGCCAGCAGCTTGGGACTGGGCTACACCTTC. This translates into CASSLGLGYTF.

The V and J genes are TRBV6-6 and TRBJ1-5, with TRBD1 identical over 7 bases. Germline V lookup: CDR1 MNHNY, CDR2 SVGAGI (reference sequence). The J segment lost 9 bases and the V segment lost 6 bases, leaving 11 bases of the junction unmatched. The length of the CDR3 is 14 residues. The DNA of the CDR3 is TGTGCCAGCAGCCTCGACAGGGAGATTAGGCCCCAGCATTTT. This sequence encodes CASSLDREIRPQHF.

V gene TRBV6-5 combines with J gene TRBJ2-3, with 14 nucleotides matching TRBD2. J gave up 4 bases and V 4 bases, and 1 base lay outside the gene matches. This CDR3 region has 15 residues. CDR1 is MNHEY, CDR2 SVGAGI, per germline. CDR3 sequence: CASSLGLAGADTQYF. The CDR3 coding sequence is TGTGCCAGCAGTTTGGGACTAGCGGGAGCAGATACGCAGTATTTT.